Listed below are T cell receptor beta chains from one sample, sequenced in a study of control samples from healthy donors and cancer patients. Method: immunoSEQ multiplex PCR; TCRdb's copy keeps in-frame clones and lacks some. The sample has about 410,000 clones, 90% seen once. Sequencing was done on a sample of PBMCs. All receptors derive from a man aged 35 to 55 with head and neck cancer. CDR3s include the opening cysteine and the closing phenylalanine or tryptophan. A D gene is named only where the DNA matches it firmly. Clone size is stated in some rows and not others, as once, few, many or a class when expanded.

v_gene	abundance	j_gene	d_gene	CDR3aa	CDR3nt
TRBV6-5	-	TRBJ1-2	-	CASRERGTYGYTF	TGTGCCAGCAGGGAGAGAGGAACCTATGGCTACACCTTC
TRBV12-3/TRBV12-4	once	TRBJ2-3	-	CASSSSADTQYF	TGTGCCAGCAGTTCCTCGGCAGATACGCAGTATTTT
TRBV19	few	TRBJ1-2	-	CASSQPRGGLIYGYTF	TGTGCCAGTAGTCAACCGCGTGGCGGCCTGATCTATGGCTACACCTTC
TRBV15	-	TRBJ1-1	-	CATSREGLTGTEAFF	TGTGCCACCAGCAGAGAGGGCCTTACGGGGACTGAAGCTTTCTTT
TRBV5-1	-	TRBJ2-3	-	CASSPKTYSSSTDTQYF	TGCGCCAGCAGCCCGAAGACATACTCCTCTAGCACAGATACGCAGTATTTT
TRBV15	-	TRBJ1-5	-	CATSRDFTRNQPQHF	TGTGCCACCAGCAGAGATTTTACGAGGAATCAGCCCCAGCATTTT
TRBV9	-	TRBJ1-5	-	CASSADVNQPQHF	TGTGCCAGCAGCGCCGACGTCAATCAGCCCCAGCATTTT
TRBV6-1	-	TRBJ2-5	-	CASSEVASTQETQYF	TGTGCCAGCAGTGAAGTGGCATCAACCCAAGAGACCCAGTACTTC
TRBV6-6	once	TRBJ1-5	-	CASSYSGTDQPQHF	TGTGCCAGCAGTTACTCGGGGACGGATCAGCCCCAGCATTTT
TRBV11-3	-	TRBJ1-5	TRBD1	CASRYRQGDQPQHF	TGTGCCAGCAGATACCGACAGGGGGATCAGCCCCAGCATTTT
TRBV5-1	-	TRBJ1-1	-	CASSLGGPNTEAFF	TGCGCCAGCAGCTTGGGGGGCCCGAACACTGAAGCTTTCTTT
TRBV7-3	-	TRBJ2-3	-	CASSLLGRSTDTQYF	TGTGCCAGCAGCTTACTAGGGAGGAGCACAGATACGCAGTATTTT
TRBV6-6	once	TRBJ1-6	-	CASSYVAGDSPLHF	TGTGCCAGCAGTTACGTGGCAGGAGACTCACCCCTCCACTTT
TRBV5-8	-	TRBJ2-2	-	CASSFRVGGELFF	TGTGCCAGCAGCTTCAGGGTAGGCGGGGAGCTGTTTTTT
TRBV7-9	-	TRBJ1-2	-	CASSLAFQDNYGYTF	TGTGCCAGCAGCTTAGCGTTCCAAGACAACTATGGCTACACCTTC
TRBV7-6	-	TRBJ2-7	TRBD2	CASSLADSSYEQYF	TGTGCCAGCAGCCTAGCGGATAGCTCCTACGAGCAGTACTTC
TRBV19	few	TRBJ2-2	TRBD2	CASSSPGLAVTGELFF	TGTGCCAGTAGCTCCCCAGGGCTAGCGGTCACCGGGGAGCTGTTTTTT
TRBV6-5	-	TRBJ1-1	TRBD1	CASSHRDSKVAFF	TGTGCCAGCAGTCACCGGGACAGTAAAGTCGCTTTCTTT
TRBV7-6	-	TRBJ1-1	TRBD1	CASSPKRDSGTEAFF	TGTGCCAGCAGCCCCAAACGGGACAGTGGTACTGAAGCTTTCTTT
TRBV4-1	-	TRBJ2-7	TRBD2	CASSQDLAGGPHEQYF	TGCGCCAGCAGCCAAGATCTGGCGGGAGGGCCCCACGAGCAGTACTTC
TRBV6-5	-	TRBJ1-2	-	CASSPRQANGYTF	TGTGCCAGCAGCCCCCGACAGGCGAATGGCTACACCTTC
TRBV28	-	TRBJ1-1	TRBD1	CASSLTRGRRTEAFF	TGTGCCAGCAGTTTAACCAGGGGGCGCAGAACTGAAGCTTTCTTT
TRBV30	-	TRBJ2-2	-	CAWSLGELFF	TGTGCCTGGTCTCTTGGGGAGCTGTTTTTT
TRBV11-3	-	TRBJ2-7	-	CASSLGYSYEQYF	TGTGCCAGCAGCTTAGGTTACAGCTACGAGCAGTACTTC
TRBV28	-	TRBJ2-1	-	CASSQPVSEQFF	TGTGCCAGCAGCCAGCCTGTAAGTGAGCAGTTCTTC
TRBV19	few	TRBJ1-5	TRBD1	CASSSDRGKSNQPQHF	TGTGCCAGTAGTTCCGACAGGGGAAAAAGCAATCAGCCCCAGCATTTT
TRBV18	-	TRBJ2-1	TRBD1	CASSPGQGGLGEQFF	TGTGCCAGCTCACCCGGACAGGGGGGTTTGGGTGAGCAGTTCTTC
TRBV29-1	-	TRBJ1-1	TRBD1	CSDTGELNTEAFF	TGCAGCGATACAGGGGAGTTGAACACTGAAGCTTTCTTT
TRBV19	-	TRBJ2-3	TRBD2	CASIGASGRTHLDNTQYF	TGTGCCAGTATTGGGGCTAGCGGGAGGACCCACCTGGATAATACGCAGTATTTT
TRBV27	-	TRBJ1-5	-	CASSFEVRQPQHF	TGTGCCAGCAGTTTTGAAGTCCGGCAGCCCCAGCATTTT
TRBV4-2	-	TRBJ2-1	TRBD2	CASSQDGLAGVNEQFF	TGTGCCAGCAGCCAAGATGGGCTAGCGGGGGTCAATGAGCAGTTCTTC
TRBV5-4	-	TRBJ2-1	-	CASSSTRGNEQFF	TGTGCCAGCAGCTCGACCCGAGGGAATGAGCAGTTCTTC
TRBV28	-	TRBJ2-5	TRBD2	CASSRASGGAGRLETQYF	TGTGCCAGCAGTCGGGCTAGCGGGGGGGCAGGGAGGTTGGAGACCCAGTACTTC
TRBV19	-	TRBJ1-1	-	CASSTHEYTLAERNTEAFF	TGTGCCAGTAGTACTCACGAATACACACTCGCGGAACGGAACACTGAAGCTTTCTTT
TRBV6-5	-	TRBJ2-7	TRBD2	CASSDHSAGAYEQYF	TGTGCCAGCAGCGATCATTCAGCGGGAGCGTACGAGCAGTACTTC
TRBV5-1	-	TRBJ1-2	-	CASSLAEHSGYTF	TGCGCCAGCAGCTTGGCCGAACACAGTGGCTACACCTTC
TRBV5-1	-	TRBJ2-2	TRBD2	CASSGYGTSVTGELFF	TGCGCCAGCAGCGGCTACGGGACTAGCGTCACCGGGGAGCTGTTTTTT
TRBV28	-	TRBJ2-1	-	CASGRNEQFF	TGTGCCAGCGGCCGGAATGAGCAGTTCTTC
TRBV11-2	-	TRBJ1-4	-	CASSLGEGGKSLNEKLFF	TGTGCCAGCAGCTTAGGGGAAGGGGGAAAAAGTTTGAATGAAAAACTGTTTTTT
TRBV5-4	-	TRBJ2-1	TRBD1	CAIQGGLPGEFF	TGTGCCATACAGGGGGGCCTCCCCGGGGAGTTCTTC
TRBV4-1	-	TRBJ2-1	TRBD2	CASSQASGGTNEQFF	TGCGCCAGCAGCCAAGCTAGCGGGGGGACCAATGAGCAGTTCTTC
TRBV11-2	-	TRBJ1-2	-	CASSLGWQGGPYGYTF	TGTGCCAGCAGCTTAGGTTGGCAGGGCGGACCGTATGGCTACACCTTC
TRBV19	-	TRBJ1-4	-	CASSIGRGTSEKLFF	TGTGCCAGTAGTATAGGACGCGGGACATCTGAAAAACTGTTTTTT
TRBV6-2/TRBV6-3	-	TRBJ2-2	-	CASSPGLLTGELFF	TGTGCCAGCAGTCCCGGACTACTTACCGGGGAGCTGTTTTTT
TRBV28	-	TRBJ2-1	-	CASSSRNEQFF	TGTGCCAGCTCATCGCGCAATGAGCAGTTCTTC
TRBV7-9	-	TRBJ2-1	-	CASSPEGDYNEQFF	TGTGCCAGCAGCCCCGAGGGGGACTACAATGAGCAGTTCTTC
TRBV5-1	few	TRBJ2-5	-	CASSDPGRQETQYF	TGCGCCAGCAGCGACCCGGGACGGCAAGAGACCCAGTACTTC
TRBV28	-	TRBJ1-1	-	CASRQEWGANTEAFF	TGTGCCAGCAGACAAGAATGGGGGGCGAACACTGAAGCTTTCTTT
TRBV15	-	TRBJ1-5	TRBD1	CATSRDGTGVQPQHF	TGTGCCACCAGCAGAGATGGGACAGGGGTCCAGCCCCAGCATTTT
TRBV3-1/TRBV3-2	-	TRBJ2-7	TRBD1	CASSRGLQGATDYEQYF	TGTGCCAGCAGTCGAGGTCTACAGGGGGCTACAGACTACGAGCAGTACTTC
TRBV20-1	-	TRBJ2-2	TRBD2	CSASRLADTGELFF	TGCAGTGCTAGTAGGCTAGCGGACACCGGGGAGCTGTTTTTT
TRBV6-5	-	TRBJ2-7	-	CASGVHGRNEQYF	TGTGCCAGCGGGGTTCACGGGAGAAACGAGCAGTACTTC
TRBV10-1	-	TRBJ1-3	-	CASSERTGNTIYF	TGCGCCAGCAGTGAAAGGACGGGAAACACCATATATTTT
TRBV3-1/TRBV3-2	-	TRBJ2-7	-	CASSPGDSSYEQYF	TGTGCCAGCAGCCCAGGGGATAGCTCCTACGAGCAGTACTTC
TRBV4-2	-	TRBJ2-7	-	CASSQEWLYEQYF	TGTGCCAGCAGCCAAGAGTGGCTGTACGAGCAGTACTTC
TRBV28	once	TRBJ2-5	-	CASSPFGGPETQYF	TGTGCCAGCAGCCCTTTTGGGGGGCCAGAGACCCAGTACTTC
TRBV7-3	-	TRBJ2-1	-	CASRAQQGGEQFF	TGTGCCAGCAGGGCCCAACAGGGAGGTGAGCAGTTCTTC
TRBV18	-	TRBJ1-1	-	CASSPGLMNTEAFF	TGTGCCAGCTCACCGGGACTGATGAACACTGAAGCTTTCTTT
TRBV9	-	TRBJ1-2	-	CASSVNGNYGYTF	TGTGCCAGCAGCGTCAACGGTAACTATGGCTACACCTTC
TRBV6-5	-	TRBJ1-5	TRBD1	CASSKDRDGQPQHF	TGTGCCAGCAGCAAAGACAGGGATGGCCAGCCCCAGCATTTT